These 24 T cell receptor beta chains were all obtained from the same sample, sequenced in a study of blood T cell repertoires in COVID-19. Repertoires were generated with immunoSEQ multiplex PCR, while TCRdb's copy carries only in-frame clones and drops some. The table includes 150,000 to 200,000 clones, around 85% detected once. The sequencing input was peripheral blood. All receptors come from a man aged 65 to 85 with active or convalescent COVID-19.

The CDR3 DNA sequence: TGTGCCAGCAGTTACGAAGGCGGCAGAGACTACGAGCAGTACTTC. This codes for CASSYEGGRDYEQYF. This sequence joins TRBV6-2 or TRBV6-3 and TRBJ2-7; D is ambiguous. The CDR3 is made up of 15 amino acids. CDR1 MNHEY and CDR2 SVGEGT come from the germline V gene. V was cut by 2 bases and J by 3 bases, with 14 bases left in between.

The V call is TRBV10-3, the J call TRBJ2-3, with a possible D match to TRBD2 (5 bases). The CDR3 is 11 residues long. V lost 6 bases and J 4 bases, leaving 5 bases between the germline ends. CDR1 and CDR2 (germline): ENHRY, SYGVKD. The CDR3 protein is CAISGADTQYF. The CDR3 DNA is TGTGCCATCAGCGGGGCAGATACGCAGTATTTT.

This sequence joins TRBV29-1 and TRBJ2-7; TRBD1 might be the D (5 bases). Germline CDR1 and CDR2: SQVTM and ANQGSEA. The CDR3 runs 16 residues. V was shortened by 0 bases and J by 1 base, with 16 bases between the two germline ends. CDR3 sequence reads: CSVEDGDSTASYEQYF. The CDR3 DNA is TGCAGCGTTGAAGATGGGGATTCGACAGCTTCCTACGAGCAGTACTTC.

The chain carries TRBV9 and TRBJ1-1; 8 nucleotides match TRBD1. V shed 0 bases and J 8 bases; nucleotides not matched to a gene: 9. CDR3 length equals 15 residues. CDR1 is SGDLS, CDR2 YYNGEE, per germline. The CDR3, as DNA: TGTGCCAGCAGCGTAGTAAACCAGGGGGCCTCCGAAGCTTTCTTT. It codes for CASSVVNQGASEAFF.

This rearrangement joins TRBV15 to TRBJ1-5, with D maybe TRBD1 (5 bases). V was trimmed by 0 bases and J by 5 bases, leaving 20 bases between them. The CDR3 length is 18 residues. Germline V gives CDR1 LNHNV, CDR2 YYDKDF (reference sequence). CDR3 sequence: CATSRDRSLQERDQPQHF. Here the CDR3 DNA reads TGTGCCACCAGCAGAGATAGATCCCTACAGGAGCGCGATCAGCCCCAGCATTTT.

The count of this clone is one. The V and J genes are TRBV20-1 and TRBJ2-1; D may be TRBD2 (5 bases). The V gene's germline CDR1 is DFQATT and CDR2 SNEGSKA (reference sequence). Trimming left V 3 bases short and J 6 bases short, with 12 bases between. The length of the CDR3 is 13 residues. CDR3 bases: TGCAGTGCTAGTGGGGAGTTCGGCAATGAGCAGTTCTTC. Protein sequence: CSASGEFGNEQFF.

The chain combines TRBV5-1 with TRBJ1-4; 10 bases fit TRBD1. CDR1 and CDR2 from the germline V gene are SGHRS and YFSETQ. CDR3 length: 15 amino acids. Trimming at V came to 4 bases and at J to 6 bases, leaving 6 bases not matched to a gene. In DNA form, the CDR3 reads TGCGCCAGCAGCCCCCTAGGGACAGGGGATGAAAAACTGTTTTTT. Translating gives CASSPLGTGDEKLFF.

The V and J genes are TRBV6-5 and TRBJ2-7; the match to TRBD1 covers 12 bases. Losses at the gene ends were 6 bases for V and 3 bases for J; bases not matched to a gene: 6. The CDR3 has 15 amino acids. Germline CDR1 and CDR2: MNHEY and SVGAGI. The CDR3 is CASSWDRGPLYEQYF. The CDR3, as DNA: TGTGCCAGCAGCTGGGACAGGGGGCCTCTCTACGAGCAGTACTTC.

CDR3 DNA: TGTGCCAGCAGCTCCTCCGGGACAGGGGGTCGTCCCGGGGAGCTGTTTTTT. This sequence encodes CASSSSGTGGRPGELFF. The genes are TRBV11-2 and TRBJ2-2, with 11 bases that match TRBD1. Germline lookup yields CDR1 SGHAT and CDR2 FQNNGV. V lost 4 bases and J lost 6; bases outside the gene matches: 10. CDR3 length: 17 amino acids. The complete variable domain, with remaining parts taken from reference TRBV11-2 and TRBJ2-2, reads EAGVAQSPRYKIIEKRQSVAFWCNPISGHATLYWYQQILGQGPKLLIQFQNNGVVDDSQLPKDRFSAERLKGVDSTLKIQPAKLEDSAVYLCASSSSGTGGRPGELFFGEGSRLTVL.

This chain uses TRBV6-5 with TRBJ2-3, with D perhaps TRBD1 (5 bases). Trimming took 8 bases from V and 1 from J, leaving 13 bases between them. CDR3 size: 14 residues. CDR1 is MNHEY, CDR2 SVGAGI, per germline. DNA for the CDR3: TGTGCCAGCCAGGGTTGGGCTCGCACAGATACGCAGTATTTT. The encoded protein is CASQGWARTDTQYF.

The rearrangement uses TRBV19 and TRBJ2-2; tentative D call: TRBD1 (6 bases). V lost 3 bases to trimming and J lost 0 bases, with 11 bases between them. The CDR3 is made up of 16 amino acids. CDR1 and CDR2 from the germline V gene are LNHDA and SQIVND (reference sequence). The CDR3 here is CASSIRGTTNTGELFF. Here the CDR3 DNA reads TGTGCCAGTAGTATTAGGGGGACAACGAACACCGGGGAGCTGTTTTTT. The full variable domain, completed using reference TRBV19 and TRBJ2-2, is DGGITQSPKYLFRKEGQNVTLSCEQNLNHDAMYWYRQDPGQGLRLIYYSQIVNDFQKGDIAEGYSVSREKKESFPLTVTSAQKNPTAFYLCASSIRGTTNTGELFFGEGSRLTVL.

This rearrangement joins TRBV6-5 to TRBJ2-1; D perhaps matches TRBD2 (5 bases). Trimming took off 2 bases at V and 9 bases at J, with 11 bases between the two ends. The germline CDR1 and CDR2 sequences are MNHEY and SVGAGI. The CDR3 has 13 residues. CDR3 coding DNA: TGTGCCAGCAGTTACGGGCTAGGAGGTGAGCAGTTCTTC. Its translation is CASSYGLGGEQFF.

This chain uses TRBV4-3 with TRBJ2-6; weak D call: TRBD1 (5 bases). V was cut by 3 bases and J by 4 bases, with 13 bases left in between. Per the germline V gene, CDR1 is LGHNA and CDR2 is YSLEER. The CDR3 sequence is 16 residues long. This chain's CDR3 is CASSHSRVTGANVLTF. CDR3 DNA sequence: TGCGCCAGCAGCCATTCCAGGGTAACGGGGGCCAACGTCCTGACTTTC.

The CDR3 is CASSSGYGYTF. In DNA, the CDR3 is TGTGCCAGCAGCTCGGGGTATGGCTACACCTTC. This chain links TRBV7-9 with TRBJ1-2; D remains ambiguous. V lost 4 bases and J lost 5, with 5 bases in between. Germline CDR1 is SEHNR and CDR2 is FQNEAQ (reference sequence). The length of the CDR3 is 11 residues.

The V gene is TRBV3-1 (or the pseudogene TRBV3-2), the J gene TRBJ1-2; weak D call: TRBD1 (6 bases). From germline, CDR1 is LGHDT and CDR2 YNNKEL (reference sequence). V was pared by 3 bases and J by 4 bases, with 12 bases between. The CDR3 loop spans 14 amino acids. The CDR3 spells CASSQGGQGYGYTF. Here the CDR3 DNA reads TGTGCCAGCAGCCAGGGGGGGCAGGGCTATGGCTACACCTTC.

This chain links TRBV29-1 with TRBJ2-3; 7 positions agree with TRBD2. V shed 7 bases, J shed 2 bases, and the junction held 12 bases outside the gene matches. Germline-derived CDR1 and CDR2 are SQVTM and ANQGSEA. The CDR3 covers 15 residues. This chain's CDR3 is CSARGERGFTDTQYF. CDR3 sequence (DNA): TGCAGCGCCCGCGGCGAGCGGGGCTTCACAGATACGCAGTATTTT.

This sequence joins TRBV27 and TRBJ1-5; D remains ambiguous. The CDR3 is 14 amino acids. CDR1 and CDR2 (germline): MNHEY, SMNVEV (reference sequence). The V and J ends lost 3 bases and 2 bases respectively, with 8 bases between them. The CDR3: CASSFRRGNQPQHF. For the CDR3, the DNA is TGTGCCAGCAGTTTTCGCCGGGGCAATCAGCCCCAGCATTTT.

The chain combines TRBV7-2 with TRBJ2-7; a possible D gene is TRBD2 (6 bases). Germline V CDR1 and CDR2: SGHTA, FQGNSA. V was cut by 5 bases and J by 3 bases, with 11 bases left in between. CDR3 length: 13 amino acids. The CDR3 sequence is CASSRREDYEQYF. As DNA, the CDR3 is TGTGCCAGCAGCCGAAGGGAGGACTACGAGCAGTACTTC. Complete variable domain (other parts from reference TRBV7-2 and TRBJ2-7): GAGVSQSPSNKVTEKGKDVELRCDPISGHTALYWYRQSLGQGLEFLIYFQGNSAPDKSGLPSDRFSAERTGGSVSTLTIQRTQQEDSAVYLCASSRREDYEQYFGPGTRLTVT.

This chain links TRBV3-1 (or the pseudogene TRBV3-2) with TRBJ1-5; 8 bases are shared with TRBD1. Germline CDR1 and CDR2: LGHDT and YNNKEL (reference sequence). The CDR3 length is 14 residues. The trim removed 2 bases at V and 5 bases at J, leaving 2 bases unmatched. CDR3 DNA sequence: TGTGCCAGCAGCCAAAGGGACAGGTATCAGCCCCAGCATTTT. It specifies CASSQRDRYQPQHF.

The chain is built from TRBV5-8 and TRBJ1-1; D unclear. The V and J ends lost 4 bases and 2 bases respectively, with 12 bases between them. CDR1 SGHTS and CDR2 YDEGEE come from the germline V gene. CDR3 length: 14 amino acids. The CDR3 here is CASSVAGLNTEAFF. The CDR3 region has the DNA TGTGCCAGCAGCGTCGCAGGCCTAAACACTGAAGCTTTCTTT.

The V gene is TRBV7-9, the J gene TRBJ1-2, with D maybe TRBD1 (6 bases). Trimming took 2 bases from V and 6 from J, leaving 16 bases between them. Germline V lookup: CDR1 SEHNR, CDR2 FQNEAQ (reference sequence). This CDR3 region has 15 residues. The DNA of the CDR3 is TGTGCCAGCAGCTTACCGGGGGGCCTTAGGGATGGCTACACCTTC. It codes for CASSLPGGLRDGYTF.

The rearrangement uses TRBV19 and TRBJ2-7, with TRBD1 matching over 11 bases. Unmatched junction bases numbered 3, after V lost 2 bases and J lost 3 bases. The CDR3 covers 15 residues. The V gene's germline CDR1 is LNHDA and CDR2 SQIVND (reference sequence). Here the CDR3 DNA reads TGTGCCAGTAGTATAAGCGGGACAGGGGGCTACGAGCAGTACTTC. It is translated as CASSISGTGGYEQYF.

The genes are TRBV7-2 and TRBJ2-7; 8 nucleotides match TRBD2. The trim removed 6 bases at V and 2 bases at J, leaving 12 bases unmatched. The germline CDR1 and CDR2 sequences are SGHTA and FQGNSA. This CDR3 spans 16 amino acids. CDR3 coding DNA: TGTGCCAGCAGTCCTCTACCGCGGGAGGTTACCTACGAGCAGTACTTC. Translation: CASSPLPREVTYEQYF. The whole variable domain, filled in from reference TRBV7-2 and TRBJ2-7, reads GAGVSQSPSNKVTEKGKDVELRCDPISGHTALYWYRQSLGQGLEFLIYFQGNSAPDKSGLPSDRFSAERTGGSVSTLTIQRTQQEDSAVYLCASSPLPREVTYEQYFGPGTRLTVT.

CDR3 sequence (DNA): TGCGCCAGCAGCTTGGCAGACAGAGGACAGAACTCCTACGAGCAGTACTTC. Protein: CASSLADRGQNSYEQYF. The gene calls are TRBV5-1 and TRBJ2-7, with a tentative D call TRBD1 (6 bases). Trimming left V 0 bases short and J 0 bases short, with 16 bases between. Germline V gene data show CDR1 as SGHRS and CDR2 as YFSETQ. The CDR3 loop spans 17 amino acids.